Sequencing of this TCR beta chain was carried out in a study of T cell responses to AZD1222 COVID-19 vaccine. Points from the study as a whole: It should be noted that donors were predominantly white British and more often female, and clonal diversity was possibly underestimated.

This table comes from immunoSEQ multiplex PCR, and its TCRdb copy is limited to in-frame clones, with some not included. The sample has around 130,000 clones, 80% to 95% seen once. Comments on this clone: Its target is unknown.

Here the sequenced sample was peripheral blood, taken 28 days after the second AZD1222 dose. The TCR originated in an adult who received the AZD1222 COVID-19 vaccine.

The CDR3, as DNA: TGTGCCAGCAGCTTAGGGGGGGGGACAGATACGCAGTATTTT. Translating gives CASSLGGGTDTQYF. This chain uses TRBV11-2 with TRBJ2-3, with 7 nucleotides matching TRBD2. CDR1 and CDR2 from the germline V gene are SGHAT and FQNNGV. J lost 3 bases, V lost 1 base, and 1 base had no gene match. CDR3 length: 14 amino acids.